The subject of this entry is one T cell receptor (beta chain). CDR1 is SGHAT and CDR2 is FQNNGV in the germline V gene. This CDR3 spans 15 amino acids. The germline V and J ends were trimmed by 3 bases and 2 bases, with 10 bases remaining between them. Unique molecular identifiers were built into the TCRbeta library. MiXCR, applied by TCRdb to the PCR reads, yields one record per CDR3 protein. The sample consists of around 400,000 distinct CDR3 sequences, roughly 22% of them appearing once. The data originate from a study of T-cell reconstitution after alpha-beta-depleted transplantation in children. Sequencing was performed on PBMCs from the stem cell graft donor, taken from the stem cell graft. This TCR was sampled from a human donor who donated a stem cell graft to a child with acute myeloid leukemia. The genes are TRBV11-2 and TRBJ2-2; D is undetermined. DNA for the CDR3: TGTGCCAGCAGCTTGAGGCGGTTAAACACCGGGGAGCTGTTTTTT. The encoded protein is CASSLRRLNTGELFF.